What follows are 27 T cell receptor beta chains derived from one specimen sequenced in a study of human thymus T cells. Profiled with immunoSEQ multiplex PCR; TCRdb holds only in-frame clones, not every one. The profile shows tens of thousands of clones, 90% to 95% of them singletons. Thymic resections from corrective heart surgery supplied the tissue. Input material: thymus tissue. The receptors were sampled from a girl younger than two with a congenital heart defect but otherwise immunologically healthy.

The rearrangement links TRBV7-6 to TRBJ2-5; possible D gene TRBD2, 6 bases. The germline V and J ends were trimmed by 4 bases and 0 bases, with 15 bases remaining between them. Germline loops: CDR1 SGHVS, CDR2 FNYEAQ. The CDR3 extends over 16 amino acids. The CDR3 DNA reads TGTGCCAGCAGCTCCAAGGCGGAGGGTCACCAAGAGACCCAGTACTTC. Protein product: CASSSKAEGHQETQYF. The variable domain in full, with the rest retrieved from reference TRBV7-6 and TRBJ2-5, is GAGVSQSPRYKVTKRGQDVALRCDPISGHVSLYWYRQALGQGPEFLTYFNYEAQQDKSGLPNDRFSAERPEGSISTLTIQRTEQRDSAMYRCASSSKAEGHQETQYFGPGTRLLVL.

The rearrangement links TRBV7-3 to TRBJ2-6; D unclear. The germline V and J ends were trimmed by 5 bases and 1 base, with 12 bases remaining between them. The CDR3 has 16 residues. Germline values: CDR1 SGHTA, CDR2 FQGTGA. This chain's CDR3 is CASSPLEWSGANVLTF. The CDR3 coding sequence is TGTGCCAGCAGCCCCCTCGAATGGTCTGGGGCCAACGTCCTGACTTTC. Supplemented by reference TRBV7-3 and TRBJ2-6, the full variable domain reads GAGVSQTPSNKVTEKGKYVELRCDPISGHTALYWYRQSLGQGPEFLIYFQGTGAADDSGLPNDRFFAVRPEGSVSTLKIQRTERGDSAVYLCASSPLEWSGANVLTFGAGSRLTVL.

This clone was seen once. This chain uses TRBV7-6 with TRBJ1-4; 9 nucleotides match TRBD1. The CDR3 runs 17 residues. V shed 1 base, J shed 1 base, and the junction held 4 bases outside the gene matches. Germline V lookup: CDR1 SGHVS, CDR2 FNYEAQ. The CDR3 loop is CASSLGGQGGTNEKLFF. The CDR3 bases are TGTGCCAGCAGCTTAGGGGGACAGGGTGGAACTAATGAAAAACTGTTTTTT.

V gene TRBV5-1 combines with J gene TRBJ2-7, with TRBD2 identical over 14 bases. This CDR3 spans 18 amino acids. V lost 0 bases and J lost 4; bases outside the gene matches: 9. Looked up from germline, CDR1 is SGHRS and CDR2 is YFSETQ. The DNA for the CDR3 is TGCGCCAGCAGCTTGGCGGGGGGACTAGCGGGAGAAGGGTACGAGCAGTACTTC. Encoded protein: CASSLAGGLAGEGYEQYF. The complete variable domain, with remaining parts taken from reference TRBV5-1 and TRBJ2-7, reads KAGVTQTPRYLIKTRGQQVTLSCSPISGHRSVSWYQQTPGQGLQFLFEYFSETQRNKGNFPGRFSGRQFSNSRSEMNVSTLELGDSALYLCASSLAGGLAGEGYEQYFGPGTRLTVT.

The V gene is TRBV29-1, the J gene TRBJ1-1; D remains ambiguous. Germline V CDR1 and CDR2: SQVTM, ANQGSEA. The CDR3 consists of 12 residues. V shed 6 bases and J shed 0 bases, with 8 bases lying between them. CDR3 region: CSVAGLNTEAFF. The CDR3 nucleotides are TGCAGCGTAGCGGGCTTGAACACTGAAGCTTTCTTT.

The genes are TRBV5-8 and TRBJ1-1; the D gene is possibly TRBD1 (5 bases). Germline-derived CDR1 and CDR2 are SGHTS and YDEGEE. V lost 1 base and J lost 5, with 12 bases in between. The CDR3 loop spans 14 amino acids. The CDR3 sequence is CASSLWGGGTEAFF. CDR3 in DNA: TGTGCCAGCAGCTTGTGGGGGGGAGGAACTGAAGCTTTCTTT.

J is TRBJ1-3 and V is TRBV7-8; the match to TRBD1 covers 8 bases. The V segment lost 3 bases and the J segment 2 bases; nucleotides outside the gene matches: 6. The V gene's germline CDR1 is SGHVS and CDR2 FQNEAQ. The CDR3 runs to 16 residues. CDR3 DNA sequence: TGTGCCAGCAGCTTTCGACAGGGGAATGCTGGAAACACCATATATTTT. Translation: CASSFRQGNAGNTIYF.

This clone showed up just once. CDR3 amino acids: CASSESWELAGKGDTQYF. In DNA form, the CDR3 reads TGCGCCAGCAGTGAGTCTTGGGAACTAGCGGGAAAAGGTGATACGCAGTATTTT. The gene calls are TRBV10-2 and TRBJ2-3, with 10 bases identical to TRBD2. In germline, CDR1 is WSHSY, CDR2 SAAADI. V shed 0 bases, J shed 6 bases, and the junction held 12 bases outside the gene matches. This CDR3 region has 18 residues.

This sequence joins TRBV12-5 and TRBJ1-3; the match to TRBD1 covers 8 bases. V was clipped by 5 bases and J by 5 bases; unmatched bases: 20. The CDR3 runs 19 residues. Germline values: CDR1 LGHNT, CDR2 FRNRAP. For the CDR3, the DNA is TGTGCTAGTGGTAACCCGGGACAGGCCTCCAATGGAGTTAGAAACACCATATATTTT. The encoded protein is CASGNPGQASNGVRNTIYF.

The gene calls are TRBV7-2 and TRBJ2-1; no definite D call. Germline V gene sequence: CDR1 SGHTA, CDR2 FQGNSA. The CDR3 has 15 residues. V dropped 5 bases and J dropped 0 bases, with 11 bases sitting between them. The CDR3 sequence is CASSRTESSYNEQFF. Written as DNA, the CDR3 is TGTGCCAGCAGCCGGACGGAGAGCTCCTACAATGAGCAGTTCTTC.

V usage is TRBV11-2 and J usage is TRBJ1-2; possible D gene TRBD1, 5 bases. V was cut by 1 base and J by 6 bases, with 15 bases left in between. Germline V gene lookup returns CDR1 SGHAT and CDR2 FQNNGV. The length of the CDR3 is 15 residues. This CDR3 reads CASSLVGREIHGYTF. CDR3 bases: TGTGCCAGCAGCTTAGTCGGCAGGGAAATTCATGGCTACACCTTC.

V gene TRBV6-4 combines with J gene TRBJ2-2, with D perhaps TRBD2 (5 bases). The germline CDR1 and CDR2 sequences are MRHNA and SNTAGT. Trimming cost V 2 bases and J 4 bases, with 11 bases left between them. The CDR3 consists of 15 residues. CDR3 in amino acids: CASSDREGSTGELFF. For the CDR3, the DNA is TGTGCCAGCAGTGACCGAGAGGGAAGCACCGGGGAGCTGTTTTTT.

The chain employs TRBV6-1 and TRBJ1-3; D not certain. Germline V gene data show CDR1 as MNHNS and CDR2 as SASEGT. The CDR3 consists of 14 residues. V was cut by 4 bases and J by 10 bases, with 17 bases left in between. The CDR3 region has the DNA TGTGCCAGCAGTGTCAACCCGGATTTGGAGACCATATATTTT. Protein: CASSVNPDLETIYF.

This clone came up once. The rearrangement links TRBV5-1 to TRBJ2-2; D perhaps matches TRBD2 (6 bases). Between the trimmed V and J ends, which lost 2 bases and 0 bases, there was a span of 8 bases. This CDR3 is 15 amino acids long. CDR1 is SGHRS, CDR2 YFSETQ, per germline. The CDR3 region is CASSFREANTGELFF. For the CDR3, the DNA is TGCGCCAGCAGCTTCAGGGAGGCGAACACCGGGGAGCTGTTTTTT.

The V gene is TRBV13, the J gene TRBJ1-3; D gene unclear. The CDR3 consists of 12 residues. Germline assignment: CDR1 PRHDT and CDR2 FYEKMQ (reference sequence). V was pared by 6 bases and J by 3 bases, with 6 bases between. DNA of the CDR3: TGTGCCAGCAGTTATATTGGAAACACCATATATTTT. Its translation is CASSYIGNTIYF.

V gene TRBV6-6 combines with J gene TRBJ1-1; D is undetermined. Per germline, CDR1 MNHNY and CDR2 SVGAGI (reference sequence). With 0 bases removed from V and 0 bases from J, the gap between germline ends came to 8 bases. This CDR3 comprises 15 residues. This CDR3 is CASSYSIQVNTEAFF. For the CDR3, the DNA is TGTGCCAGCAGTTACTCGATACAAGTGAACACTGAAGCTTTCTTT.

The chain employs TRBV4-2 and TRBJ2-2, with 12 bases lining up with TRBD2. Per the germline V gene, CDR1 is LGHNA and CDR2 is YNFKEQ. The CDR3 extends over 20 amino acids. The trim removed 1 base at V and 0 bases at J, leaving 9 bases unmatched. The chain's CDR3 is CASSQGLAGEFQANTGELFF. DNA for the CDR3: TGTGCCAGCAGCCAAGGACTAGCGGGAGAGTTCCAAGCGAACACCGGGGAGCTGTTTTTT.

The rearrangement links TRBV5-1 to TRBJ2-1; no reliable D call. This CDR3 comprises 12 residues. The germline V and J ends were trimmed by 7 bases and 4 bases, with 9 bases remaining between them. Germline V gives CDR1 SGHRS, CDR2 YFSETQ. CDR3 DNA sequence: TGCGCCAGCGGGTTGGGTTACAATGAGCAGTTCTTC. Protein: CASGLGYNEQFF. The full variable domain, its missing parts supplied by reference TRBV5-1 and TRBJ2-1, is KAGVTQTPRYLIKTRGQQVTLSCSPISGHRSVSWYQQTPGQGLQFLFEYFSETQRNKGNFPGRFSGRQFSNSRSEMNVSTLELGDSALYLCASGLGYNEQFFGPGTRLTVL.

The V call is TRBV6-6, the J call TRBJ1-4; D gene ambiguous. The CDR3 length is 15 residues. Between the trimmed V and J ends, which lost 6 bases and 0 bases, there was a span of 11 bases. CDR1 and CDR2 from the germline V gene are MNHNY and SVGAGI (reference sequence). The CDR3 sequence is CASRSGGTTNEKLFF. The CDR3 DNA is TGTGCCAGCAGGTCGGGTGGGACAACTAATGAAAAACTGTTTTTT.

CDR3: CSVCGRGLTDTQYF. CDR3 DNA sequence: TGCAGCGTTTGTGGTAGGGGATTGACAGATACGCAGTATTTT. The rearrangement links TRBV29-1 to TRBJ2-3, with a weak D call TRBD1 (5 bases). The V end was cut by 5 bases, the J end by 3 bases, with 15 bases between. This CDR3 comprises 14 residues. CDR1 and CDR2 from the germline V gene are SQVTM and ANQGSEA.

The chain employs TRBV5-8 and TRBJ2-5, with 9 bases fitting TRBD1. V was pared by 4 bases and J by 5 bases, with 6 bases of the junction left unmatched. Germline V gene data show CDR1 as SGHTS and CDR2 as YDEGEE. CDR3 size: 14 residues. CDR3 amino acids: CASSRTGDRETQYF. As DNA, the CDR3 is TGTGCCAGCAGCCGGACAGGGGATAGGGAGACCCAGTACTTC.

CDR3 region: CASRGRSGELFF. The CDR3 DNA reads TGTGCCAGCAGGGGGCGCAGCGGGGAGCTGTTTTTT. The chain joins TRBV2 to TRBJ2-2, with a weak D call TRBD1 (5 bases). CDR1 is SNHLY, CDR2 FYNNEI, per germline. The V end was cut by 6 bases, the J end by 7 bases, with 9 bases between. The CDR3 loop spans 12 amino acids.

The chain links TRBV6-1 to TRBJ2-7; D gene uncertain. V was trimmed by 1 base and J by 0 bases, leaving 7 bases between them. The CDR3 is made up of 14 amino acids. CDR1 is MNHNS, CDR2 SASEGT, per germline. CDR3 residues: CASSEEGYSYEQYF. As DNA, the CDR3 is TGTGCCAGCAGTGAAGAGGGATACTCCTACGAGCAGTACTTC.

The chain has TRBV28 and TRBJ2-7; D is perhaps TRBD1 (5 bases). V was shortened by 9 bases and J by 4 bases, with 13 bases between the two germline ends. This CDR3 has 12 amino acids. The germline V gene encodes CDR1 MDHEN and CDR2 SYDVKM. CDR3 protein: CASQGTVYEQYF. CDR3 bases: TGTGCCAGTCAGGGTACCGTGTACGAGCAGTACTTC.

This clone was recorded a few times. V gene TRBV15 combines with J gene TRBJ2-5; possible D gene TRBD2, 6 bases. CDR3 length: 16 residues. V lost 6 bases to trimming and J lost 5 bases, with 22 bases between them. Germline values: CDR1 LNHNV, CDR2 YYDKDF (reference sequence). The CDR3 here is CATRTYARGIRETQYF. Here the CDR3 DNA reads TGTGCCACCAGGACCTATGCGCGGGGAATAAGGGAGACCCAGTACTTC.

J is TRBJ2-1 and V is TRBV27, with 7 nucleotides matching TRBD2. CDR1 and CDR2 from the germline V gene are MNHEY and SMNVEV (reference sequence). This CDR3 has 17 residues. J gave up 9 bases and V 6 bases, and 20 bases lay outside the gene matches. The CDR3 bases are TGTGCCAGCAGCAAACAAACCCCGGCTCGGGGGAGGGGTGAGCAGTTCTTC. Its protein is CASSKQTPARGRGEQFF.

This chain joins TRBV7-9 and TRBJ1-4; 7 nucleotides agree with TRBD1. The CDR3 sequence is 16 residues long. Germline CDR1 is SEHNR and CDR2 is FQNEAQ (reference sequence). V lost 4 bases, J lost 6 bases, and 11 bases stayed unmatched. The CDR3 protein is CASSSFPGTEHEKLFF. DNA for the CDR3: TGTGCCAGCAGCTCCTTCCCCGGGACAGAGCATGAAAAACTGTTTTTT.